This TCR beta chain was sequenced for a study of blood T cell repertoires in COVID-19. Background on the study: COVID-19 samples, acute and convalescent, were from the United States, Italy and Spain. The cDNA or gDNA used as material had been derived from T cells, B-cell-depleted T cells, or PBMCs.

This CDR3 is built from 15 residues. Per the germline V gene, CDR1 is LNHNV and CDR2 is YYDKDF (reference sequence). V was pared by 3 bases and J by 5 bases, with 3 bases of the junction left unmatched. As processed by the authors: Amplification of reference gene primers provided the estimated nucleated cell counts. The protocol was immunoSEQ multiplex PCR, while the TCRdb copy is restricted to in-frame clones and leaves out a portion. V and J calls and clone size follow that table, whereas D and trimming were derived from the DNA. The table records fewer than 95,000 clones, 90% of them present only once.

The gene calls are TRBV15 and TRBJ2-1, with 11 bases matching TRBD2. The sequencing input was peripheral blood. The origin of this receptor is a woman aged 80 or over with acute or convalescent COVID-19. CDR3 residues: CATSRGLAENNEQFF. The CDR3 DNA reads TGTGCCACCAGCAGGGGACTAGCGGAAAACAATGAGCAGTTCTTC.